The source of this TCR beta chain is a study of blood T cell repertoires in COVID-19 (dated by TCRdb to between 2020 and 2021). The study in broad terms: Collaborator samples came from the United States, Italy and Spain and covered acute and convalescent phases of COVID-19. The prospective study material was composed of cDNA or gDNA derived from T cells, B-cell-depleted T cells, or PBMCs. Deeply sampled blood TCRbeta repertoires from subjects exposed to, actively infected with, or recovered from COVID-19 were included in the dataset. The repertoires were made available in a free public database intended to serve as a resource for research on the immune response to SARS-CoV-2. The samples were drawn from the first 160 participants of the ongoing ImmuneRACE study and from 1,254 subjects provided by 6 global collaborators. The sample metadata nearly always contained a de-identified subject ID, COVID-19 status, age in years and sex. Where available, HLA class I and class II types were obtained from metadata supplied by the sample provider rather than from assay-based typing. The paper as a whole reports these results and caveats: How much clinical and demographic metadata was included differed by source and by participant, and the metadata was provided uncurated.

With regard to this clone: Its antigen remains undetermined. No base quality values were provided; no much bigger clone lies one nucleotide off.

Collaborating institutions collected whole blood in K2EDTA tubes following their own protocols. For TCRbeta analysis, collaborators shipped samples as frozen whole blood, isolated PBMCs, or DNA extracted from either of those sample types. TCRbeta CDR3 regions were amplified from genomic DNA by means of the immunoSEQ Assay, a bias-controlled multiplex PCR. The authors' pipeline ran thus. Within the assay, amplification of reference gene primers was used to estimate how many nucleated cells each sample contained. To quantify the absolute abundance of each unique TCRbeta CDR3 rearrangement, sequence reads were collapsed and filtered. For each sample, productive Simpson clonality was calculated by taking the square root of Simpson's diversity index across productive rearrangements. TCRdb took this table from immuneACCESS and kept in-frame rearrangements with V and J called. Such tables lack part of the clones; where checked against another copy, unresolved V genes explain under half of the gap, and the rest is unexplained. Clone size and V and J calls were adopted from that table, with D and trimming inferred from the DNA. The sample profile shows about 120,000 clones; more than 75% of them were found once. The leading ten clones occupy roughly 30% of the sample.

The source of this sequence is a woman aged 70-85 years with acute or convalescent COVID-19. Sequencing was done on a sample of peripheral blood.

The CDR3 corresponds to CSGCYQGFEQYF. The nucleotide sequence is TGCAGCGGTTGCTACCAGGGGTTCGAGCAGTACTTC. The chain is encoded by TRBV29-1 joined to TRBJ2-7; 6 matching bases give a weak D call of TRBD1. The germline V gene provides CDR1 SQVTM and CDR2 ANQGSEA. V lost 7 bases and J lost 6 bases; the stretch between them is 16 bases long. The CDR3 covers 12 residues, taking in both the cysteine and the phenylalanine. Only CDR3 DNA is held: 36 bases, read in frame from base 1.